The 27 T cell receptor beta chains in this list originate from one sample, sequenced in a study of blood T cell repertoires in COVID-19. Sequenced by immunoSEQ multiplex PCR; TCRdb stores in-frame clones only, minus some. The repertoire holds nearly 95,000 clones, around 87% seen once, with 4.5% to 6% in the top ten. Sequencing input: peripheral blood. These receptors came from a woman of 80 years or more with acute or convalescent COVID-19.

The CDR3 sequence is CASRKREGVGELFF. CDR3 coding DNA: TGTGCCAGCAGAAAGCGGGAGGGCGTCGGGGAGCTGTTTTTT. The rearrangement joins TRBV27 to TRBJ2-2, with TRBD2 matching over 10 bases. CDR3 length: 14 residues. Germline values: CDR1 MNHEY, CDR2 SMNVEV (reference sequence). V lost 6 bases, J lost 7 bases, and 5 bases stayed unmatched.

This rearrangement joins TRBV18 to TRBJ2-3, with D unresolved. This CDR3 has 16 residues. Germline V gene lookup returns CDR1 KGHSH and CDR2 LQKENI. The V end was cut by 3 bases, the J end by 1 base, with 14 bases between. DNA of the CDR3: TGTGCCAGCTCACCGCTGTCAACGGTGGGCACAGATACGCAGTATTTT. Translating gives CASSPLSTVGTDTQYF.

J is TRBJ2-1 and V is TRBV19; TRBD2 matches 11 bases. V shed 5 bases and J 0 bases; nucleotides not matched to a gene: 9. The germline CDR1 and CDR2 sequences are LNHDA and SQIVND (reference sequence). This CDR3 is 18 amino acids long. Here the CDR3 DNA reads TGTGCCAGTAGTTCCGGTGGTAGCGGGAGGGTCTCCTACAATGAGCAGTTCTTC. It specifies CASSSGGSGRVSYNEQFF.

The chain couples TRBV7-8 to TRBJ1-1; TRBD1 aligns across 8 bases. Germline V gene data show CDR1 as SGHVS and CDR2 as FQNEAQ. Trimming cost V 1 base and J 4 bases; bases outside gene matches: 5. This CDR3 region has 15 residues. The DNA of the CDR3 is TGTGCCAGCAGCTTAGGCAGGGGGCGAGGCACTGAAGCTTTCTTT. Encoded protein: CASSLGRGRGTEAFF.

V and J are TRBV24-1 and TRBJ2-5; TRBD2 agrees at 13 bases. The CDR3 covers 19 residues. The V gene end was trimmed by 2 bases and the J gene end by 1 base; junction bases not matched to a gene: 9. Germline V gives CDR1 KGHDR, CDR2 SFDVKD. For the CDR3, the DNA is TGTGCCACCAGTGATTCCTGGACTAGCGGGAGAAGAGCCCAAGAGACCCAGTACTTC. Translation: CATSDSWTSGRRAQETQYF.

V usage is TRBV7-8 and J usage is TRBJ2-1; D perhaps matches TRBD2 (7 bases). V gave up 5 bases and J gave up 8 bases, with 19 bases separating them. Germline loops: CDR1 SGHVS, CDR2 FQNEAQ. The CDR3 totals 15 residues. The CDR3 is CASSRGRGLAYEQFF. CDR3 nucleotides: TGTGCCAGCAGCCGAGGGCGGGGGCTTGCCTATGAGCAGTTCTTC. Drawing the rest from reference TRBV7-8 and TRBJ2-1, the complete variable domain is GAGVSQSPRYKVAKRGQDVALRCDPISGHVSLFWYQQALGQGPEFLTYFQNEAQLDKSGLPSDRFFAERPEGSVSTLKIQRTQQEDSAVYLCASSRGRGLAYEQFFGPGTRLTVL.

This chain uses TRBV9 with TRBJ2-1; possible D gene TRBD2, 6 bases. The CDR3 loop spans 14 amino acids. V lost 2 bases, J lost 0 bases, and 6 bases lay in between. The germline gives CDR1 SGDLS, CDR2 YYNGEE. The CDR3 spells CASSVGGSYNEQFF. CDR3 sequence (DNA): TGTGCCAGCAGCGTGGGGGGCTCCTACAATGAGCAGTTCTTC.

The J gene is TRBJ1-4, the V gene TRBV7-8; D gene ambiguous. V was pared by 5 bases and J by 1 base, with 11 bases between. In germline, CDR1 is SGHVS, CDR2 FQNEAQ. CDR3 size: 15 residues. DNA for the CDR3: TGTGCCAGCAGCCTCAGAGGGTTAACTAATGAAAAACTGTTTTTT. Translated, it gives CASSLRGLTNEKLFF.

This sequence joins TRBV5-1 and TRBJ2-3, with 10 bases fitting TRBD2. CDR3 size: 17 residues. CDR1 and CDR2 from the germline V gene are SGHRS and YFSETQ. The V segment lost 1 base and the J segment 0 bases; nucleotides outside the gene matches: 5. The DNA for the CDR3 is TGCGCCAGCAGCTTGAGGACTAGCGGTGCTAGCACAGATACGCAGTATTTT. Translating it yields CASSLRTSGASTDTQYF. The full variable domain, in which reference TRBV5-1 and TRBJ2-3 provide the parts outside the CDR3, is KAGVTQTPRYLIKTRGQQVTLSCSPISGHRSVSWYQQTPGQGLQFLFEYFSETQRNKGNFPGRFSGRQFSNSRSEMNVSTLELGDSALYLCASSLRTSGASTDTQYFGPGTRLTVL.

As DNA, the CDR3 is TGTGCCAGTAGTAGAACAGAGCTCACCGGGGAGCTGTTTTTT. Its translation: CASSRTELTGELFF. The J gene is TRBJ2-2, the V gene TRBV19; the D is unclear. Germline V CDR1 and CDR2: LNHDA, SQIVND (reference sequence). The CDR3 loop spans 14 amino acids. Trimming removed 4 bases from V and 4 bases from J, with 10 bases in between.

V is TRBV19 and J is TRBJ2-5; a weak D match, TRBD1 (6 bases). Deletions cut 4 bases from V and 5 bases from J, with 14 bases between. This CDR3 has 14 residues. Germline assignment: CDR1 LNHDA and CDR2 SQIVND (reference sequence). CDR3 sequence reads: CASSTVGGMETQYF. The CDR3 nucleotides read TGTGCCAGTAGTACCGTAGGGGGTATGGAGACCCAGTACTTC. Full variable domain (remainder filled in from reference TRBV19 and TRBJ2-5): DGGITQSPKYLFRKEGQNVTLSCEQNLNHDAMYWYRQDPGQGLRLIYYSQIVNDFQKGDIAEGYSVSREKKESFPLTVTSAQKNPTAFYLCASSTVGGMETQYFGPGTRLLVL.

The gene calls are TRBV9 and TRBJ2-2, with TRBD2 matching 9 bases. V shed 4 bases, J shed 3 bases, and the junction held 7 bases outside the gene matches. This CDR3 contains 16 residues. Germline V CDR1 and CDR2: SGDLS, YYNGEE. CDR3 sequence reads: CASSRRSGSDTGELFF. The CDR3, as DNA: TGTGCCAGCAGCCGGCGTAGCGGGAGTGACACCGGGGAGCTGTTTTTT.

This clone was observed a handful of times. The rearrangement links TRBV18 to TRBJ1-3, with D perhaps TRBD1 (6 bases). V was shortened by 6 bases and J by 0 bases, with 15 bases between the two germline ends. The CDR3 contains 16 residues. Germline lookup yields CDR1 KGHSH and CDR2 LQKENI. The CDR3 here is CASSPTGFGSGNTIYF. The DNA of the CDR3 is TGTGCCAGCTCCCCCACAGGGTTCGGCTCTGGAAACACCATATATTTT.

In this sample, this clone turned up a few times. V and J are TRBV18 and TRBJ1-4; the D is unclear. The CDR3 totals 14 residues. Germline assignment: CDR1 KGHSH and CDR2 LQKENI. Trimming cost V 3 bases and J 3 bases, with 8 bases left between them. CDR3 bases: TGTGCCAGCTCACCGAACAATGCTAATGAAAAACTGTTTTTT. Translated: CASSPNNANEKLFF.

The genes are TRBV6-6 and TRBJ2-7; 8 bases line up with TRBD1. The junction had 8 bases not matched to a gene; V was cut back by 4 bases and J by 0 bases. This CDR3 region has 16 residues. The germline gives CDR1 MNHNY, CDR2 SVGAGI (reference sequence). The CDR3 nucleotides read TGTGCCAGCAGTTCGGGAACGGGACAGGCCTCCTACGAGCAGTACTTC. As protein: CASSSGTGQASYEQYF.

The V call is TRBV20-1, the J call TRBJ1-1; TRBD1 matches 8 bases. CDR1 and CDR2 from the germline V gene are DFQATT and SNEGSKA (reference sequence). The V gene end was trimmed by 3 bases and the J gene end by 4 bases; junction bases not matched to a gene: 7. This CDR3 is built from 14 residues. The CDR3 loop is CSASRRTGTTEAFF. The CDR3 DNA is TGCAGTGCTAGTCGCCGGACAGGGACCACTGAAGCTTTCTTT.

The V gene is TRBV3-1 (or the pseudogene TRBV3-2), the J gene TRBJ1-1; no clear D. This CDR3 region has 14 residues. Trimming pared 4 bases from V and 4 bases from J, leaving 13 bases between. Germline V lookup: CDR1 LGHDT, CDR2 YNNKEL (reference sequence). The CDR3 DNA reads TGTGCCAGCAGCCCCCATTACGGCGGCACTGAAGCTTTCTTT. Its protein product is CASSPHYGGTEAFF.

As concerns this clone: This same CDR3 is encoded by further DNA sequences in the sample. The V gene is TRBV25-1, the J gene TRBJ1-2; D is perhaps TRBD1 (6 bases). The V gene's germline CDR1 is MGHDK and CDR2 SYGVNS. The V and J ends lost 3 bases and 5 bases respectively, with 10 bases between them. The CDR3 has 13 residues. CDR3 loop: CASSDGGAYGYTF. The CDR3 DNA sequence: TGTGCCAGCAGTGATGGGGGGGCGTATGGCTACACCTTC.

The rearrangement joins TRBV19 to TRBJ1-2, with unresolved D. The CDR3 loop spans 14 amino acids. Germline values: CDR1 LNHDA, CDR2 SQIVND (reference sequence). Deletions cut 5 bases from V and 7 bases from J, with 17 bases between. CDR3 region: CASSERRSRGGYTF. For the CDR3, the DNA is TGTGCCAGTAGTGAACGAAGATCTCGGGGTGGCTACACCTTC.

This clone was counted between two and nine times. The chain employs TRBV10-3 and TRBJ1-4; D is uncertain. Trimming left V 0 bases short and J 3 bases short, with 14 bases between. CDR1 and CDR2 (germline): ENHRY, SYGVKD. This CDR3 has 17 residues. DNA for the CDR3: TGTGCCATCAGTGAGTCCTCGCCCAGGCTTGCTAATGAAAAACTGTTTTTT. This sequence encodes CAISESSPRLANEKLFF.

The V call is TRBV24-1, the J call TRBJ2-2; TRBD2 matches 7 bases. The V gene's germline CDR1 is KGHDR and CDR2 SFDVKD. Trimming took 4 bases from V and 6 from J; bases not matched to a gene: 7. The CDR3 extends over 15 amino acids. The CDR3, as DNA: TGTGCCACCAGTGACCGGGGGGTTGGGCCCGGGGAGCTGTTTTTT. The encoded protein is CATSDRGVGPGELFF.

The gene calls are TRBV6-6 and TRBJ1-4; 7 bases match TRBD1. J was trimmed by 0 bases and V by 5 bases; bases with no gene match: 0. The CDR3 consists of 14 residues. Per the germline V gene, CDR1 is MNHNY and CDR2 is SVGAGI (reference sequence). In DNA, the CDR3 is TGTGCCAGCAGTGACAGGGCAACTAATGAAAAACTGTTTTTT. Protein product: CASSDRATNEKLFF.

CDR3 coding DNA: TGTGCCAGCAGTAAGAGGGCTGAAGCTTTCTTT. It encodes CASSKRAEAFF. V usage is TRBV25-1 and J usage is TRBJ1-1; D is undetermined. Germline V gene lookup returns CDR1 MGHDK and CDR2 SYGVNS. V lost 5 bases and J lost 6, with 7 bases in between. This CDR3 is 11 amino acids long.

This chain connects TRBV7-3 to TRBJ2-1; D is perhaps TRBD1 (6 bases). The V and J ends lost 4 bases and 2 bases respectively, with 12 bases between them. The CDR3 sequence is 15 residues long. Germline V lookup: CDR1 SGHTA, CDR2 FQGTGA. The CDR3 DNA is TGTGCCAGCAGCTCCGGGACAAGCACCTACAATGAGCAGTTCTTC. It is translated as CASSSGTSTYNEQFF.

The chain carries TRBV24-1 and TRBJ2-1; a possible D gene is TRBD2 (5 bases). The CDR3 has 13 residues. Germline V gene data show CDR1 as KGHDR and CDR2 as SFDVKD. V gave up 4 bases and J gave up 4 bases, with 7 bases separating them. The DNA for the CDR3 is TGTGCCACCAGTGACCCGGGGTACAATGAGCAGTTCTTC. Translating it yields CATSDPGYNEQFF.

The V gene is TRBV5-1, the J gene TRBJ2-2; the D is unclear. V was shortened by 4 bases and J by 0 bases, with 7 bases between the two germline ends. The CDR3 loop spans 14 amino acids. Germline lookup yields CDR1 SGHRS and CDR2 YFSETQ. CDR3 coding DNA: TGCGCCAGCAGCGGAGTGACGAACACCGGGGAGCTGTTTTTT. Translation gives CASSGVTNTGELFF. Full variable domain (outside the CDR3, taken from reference TRBV5-1 and TRBJ2-2): KAGVTQTPRYLIKTRGQQVTLSCSPISGHRSVSWYQQTPGQGLQFLFEYFSETQRNKGNFPGRFSGRQFSNSRSEMNVSTLELGDSALYLCASSGVTNTGELFFGEGSRLTVL.

This chain joins TRBV5-4 and TRBJ2-1; D remains ambiguous. Trimming left V 3 bases short and J 0 bases short, with 7 bases between. Germline V gene sequence: CDR1 SGHNT, CDR2 YYREEE (reference sequence). The CDR3 totals 14 residues. The CDR3 DNA sequence: TGTGCCAGCAGCTCCCGTCCCTCCTACAATGAGCAGTTCTTC. Protein sequence: CASSSRPSYNEQFF.